Below, 3 T cell receptor beta chains from the same sample are listed, as sequenced in a study of T cells in Graves' hyperthyroidism and ophthalmopathy. RNA transcripts yielded amplified TCR beta CDR3 regions. TCR CDR3 underwent first-round RT-PCR with the HTBI primer set. Each CDR3 protein gets one entry after TCRdb re-called the multiplex PCR reads with MiXCR. Here the sample spans approximately 430,000 distinct CDR3 sequences, about 15% being singletons. Sequencing was done on a sample of blood. The source of these receptors is a woman younger than 30 with Graves' hyperthyroidism.

This clonotype has just a few counts. The J gene is TRBJ2-7, the V gene TRBV4-2; TRBD2 matches at 14 bases. CDR3 size: 17 residues. Looked up from germline, CDR1 is LGHNA and CDR2 is YNFKEQ. The J segment lost 6 bases and the V segment lost 5 bases, leaving 12 bases of the junction unmatched. The CDR3 bases are TGTGCCAGCAGCTACGGAGGGACTAGCGGGAGCTCCAGCGAGCAGTACTTC. It yields the protein CASSYGGTSGSSSEQYF.

This clonotype was observed many times. The chain couples TRBV7-3 to TRBJ1-5, with D uncertain. CDR1 SGHTA and CDR2 FQGTGA come from the germline V gene. V shed 1 base and J shed 6 bases, with 13 bases lying between them. CDR3 length: 15 residues. Written as DNA, the CDR3 is TGTGCCAGCAGCTTAAGTTCCGGGGAAGGTCAGCCCCAGCATTTT. Protein product: CASSLSSGEGQPQHF.

On this clonotype itself: In this CDR3 the conserved last residue, phenylalanine or tryptophan, is missing, so a read error is likely. The chain links TRBV20-1 to TRBJ2-2; no firm D call. V shed 2 bases and J shed 1 base, with 8 bases lying between them. There are 14 residues in the CDR3. Germline-derived CDR1 and CDR2 are DFQATT and SNEGSKA (reference sequence). The CDR3 protein is CSARTLKNTGELFC. In DNA, the CDR3 is TGCAGTGCTAGAACCCTTAAGAACACCGGGGAGCTGTTTTGT.